Each of the 20 T cell receptor beta chains below was sequenced from the same sample in a study of molecular identifiers for immune sequencing clone quantification listed by TCRdb under 2018. The library relied on PCR. The sample was run on a NextSeq 500. TCRdb reworked the public reads: Q25 trimming with fastp, MiXCR clone assembly, productive beta chains retained. A single entry per CDR3 protein holds the most common genes and DNA from its merged rows. For this sample there are approximately 550,000 distinct CDR3 sequences; 25% appear just once. The ten largest clones add up to 0.7% to 0.9% of the sample. Sequencing was done on a sample of naive CD8+ T cells from blood, with Jurkat cell RNA spiked in. What this sample's cell subset or site label stands for: FACS-sorted CD8+CD4-CCR7+CD45RA+ naive T cells. All receptors derive from a human donor in good health. Some libraries in this study had Jurkat cell RNA spiked in.

On this clonotype itself: A single base separates this from a much larger clone, so it may be a read error. This chain connects TRBV5-1 to TRBJ1-1; no reliable D call. CDR1 is SGHRS and CDR2 is YFSETQ in the germline V gene. Deletions cut 9 bases from V and 1 base from J, with 22 bases between. This CDR3 region has 16 residues. Written as DNA, the CDR3 is TGCGCCAACACCCCCGGAGGGCGGCCCACGAACACTGAAGCTTTCTTT. Its protein is CANTPGGRPTNTEAFF.

This clonotype has at least ten counts. The chain uses TRBV20-1 and TRBJ2-7; D gene uncertain. CDR1 is DFQATT, CDR2 SNEGSKA, per germline (reference sequence). Trimming removed 1 base at V and 6 bases at J, with 13 bases between. The CDR3 is 13 residues long. In DNA form, the CDR3 reads TGCAGTGCTAGAGGATCATCAGTTCTCGAGCAGTACTTC. It translates to CSARGSSVLEQYF.

This clonotype was counted ten times or more. The CDR3 region is CASSPSSGGRETQYF. DNA of the CDR3: TGCGCCAGCAGCCCCTCTAGCGGGGGGAGGGAGACCCAGTACTTC. This chain uses TRBV5-1 with TRBJ2-5; 11 bases agree with TRBD2. The CDR3 length is 15 residues. The junction had 7 bases not matched to a gene; V was cut back by 4 bases and J by 5 bases. CDR1 and CDR2 from the germline V gene are SGHRS and YFSETQ.

On this clonotype itself: A much larger clone lies one base from this, so it may be a read error. The V and J genes are TRBV29-1 and TRBJ1-1; TRBD1 matches 7 bases. Germline CDR1 reads SQVTM; CDR2 reads ANQGSEA. The CDR3 runs 14 residues. V dropped 2 bases and J dropped 11; count of bases not matched to a gene: 14. DNA of the CDR3: TGCAGCGTTGAAAACACCGGGACAGCCCCAAGGGCTTTCTTT. This gives the protein CSVENTGTAPRAFF.

This rearrangement joins TRBV4-2 to TRBJ2-7; the D is unclear. The V end was cut by 0 bases, the J end by 0 bases, with 21 bases between. CDR3 length equals 19 residues. Germline-derived CDR1 and CDR2 are LGHNA and YNFKEQ. The CDR3 sequence is CASSQDFAGRIVGSYEQYF. The CDR3 DNA sequence: TGTGCCAGCAGCCAAGATTTCGCTGGAAGAATTGTAGGCTCCTACGAGCAGTACTTC.

In this sample, this clonotype turned up a few times. J is TRBJ2-7 and V is TRBV5-6; no firm D call. Deletions cut 1 base from V and 0 bases from J, with 11 bases between. Per germline, CDR1 SGHDT and CDR2 YYEEEE. This CDR3 contains 15 residues. The CDR3 region has the DNA TGTGCCAGCAGCTTGAAACAGATTATCTCCTACGAGCAGTACTTC. This translates into CASSLKQIISYEQYF. Drawing the rest from reference TRBV5-6 and TRBJ2-7, the complete variable domain is DAGVTQSPTHLIKTRGQQVTLRCSPKSGHDTVSWYQQALGQGPQFIFQYYEEEERQRGNFPDRFSGHQFPNYSSELNVNALLLGDSALYLCASSLKQIISYEQYFGPGTRLTVT.

Note on this clonotype: A much larger clone differs from this one at a single base, so this may be a read error. The rearrangement links TRBV6-1 to TRBJ1-1; possibly TRBD1 for D (6 bases). The length of the CDR3 is 14 residues. Germline V gene data show CDR1 as MNHNS and CDR2 as SASEGT. V lost 4 bases to trimming and J lost 8 bases, with 17 bases between them. CDR3 in amino acids: CASSGPGVWGEAFF. The CDR3 region has the DNA TGTGCCAGCAGTGGCCCAGGGGTTTGGGGAGAAGCTTTCTTT.

This chain uses TRBV28 with TRBJ2-5; TRBD1 aligns across 8 bases. The CDR3 contains 16 residues. Germline CDR1 is MDHEN and CDR2 is SYDVKM. J gave up 3 bases and V 5 bases, and 11 bases lay outside the gene matches. CDR3 amino acids: CASSPPLTGVEETQYF. The CDR3 nucleotides are TGTGCCAGCAGTCCACCCTTGACAGGGGTGGAAGAGACCCAGTACTTC.

V is TRBV7-9 and J is TRBJ1-4; D is unresolved. Germline-derived CDR1 and CDR2 are SEHNR and FQNEAQ (reference sequence). The CDR3 contains 13 residues. The V end lost 1 base, the J end lost 13 bases, and 13 bases lay between the germline ends. The CDR3 region is CASSLEEGRPLFF. In nucleotides, the CDR3 is TGTGCCAGCAGCTTAGAGGAGGGCAGGCCACTGTTTTTT.

With respect to this clonotype: This could be a read error, since a much larger clone is one nucleotide away. The chain has TRBV12-3 or TRBV12-4 and TRBJ2-3; tentative D call: TRBD2 (6 bases). The V and J ends lost 5 bases and 4 bases respectively, with 13 bases between them. The CDR3 extends over 14 amino acids. In nucleotides, the CDR3 is TGTGCCAGCAGTAATACTAGCTCCGCAGATACGCAGTATTTT. Amino acid sequence: CASSNTSSADTQYF.

This clonotype was found a few times. This rearrangement joins TRBV6-6 to TRBJ1-1, with D possibly matching TRBD1 (6 bases). Looked up from germline, CDR1 is MNHNY and CDR2 is SVGAGI (reference sequence). The V gene lost 11 bases and the J gene lost 0 bases, with 13 bases spanning the gap. There are 13 residues in the CDR3. CDR3 DNA: TGTGCCGCCGCGGGGACACTGAACACTGAAGCTTTCTTT. Amino acid sequence: CAAAGTLNTEAFF.

Turning to this clonotype: A much larger clone is a single base away; this may be a read error. This chain joins TRBV7-9 and TRBJ1-1; 9 positions match TRBD1. The CDR3 extends over 15 amino acids. The germline CDR1 and CDR2 sequences are SEHNR and FQNEAQ (reference sequence). V lost 5 bases, J lost 14 bases, and 18 bases stayed unmatched. CDR3 region: CASSPRTGACWDSFF. In nucleotides, the CDR3 is TGTGCCAGCAGCCCCAGGACAGGGGCCTGTTGGGATTCGTTCTTT.

On this clonotype: The conserved phenylalanine or tryptophan is not found at the CDR3 terminus, so this likely reflects a read error. The chain links TRBV4-3 to TRBJ1-3, with D uncertain. The CDR3 extends over 15 amino acids. Germline loops: CDR1 LGHNA, CDR2 YSLEER. The V and J ends lost 0 bases and 1 base respectively, with 7 bases between them. The CDR3 region is CASSQDRSSGNTIYL. The CDR3 coding sequence is TGCGCCAGCAGCCAAGATAGGTCGTCTGGAAACACCATATATCTT.

The chain links TRBV20-1 to TRBJ2-3; maybe TRBD1 (6 bases). This CDR3 is 15 amino acids long. V lost 2 bases and J lost 0, with 12 bases in between. Germline CDR1 and CDR2: DFQATT and SNEGSKA (reference sequence). The CDR3 region is CSARQGPTSTDTQYF. The DNA for the CDR3 is TGCAGTGCTAGACAGGGGCCAACTAGCACAGATACGCAGTATTTT.

The chain uses TRBV29-1 and TRBJ2-1, with D tentatively TRBD1 (6 bases). Germline loops: CDR1 SQVTM, CDR2 ANQGSEA. The CDR3 sequence is 14 residues long. Deletions cut 6 bases from V and 2 bases from J, with 14 bases between. Written as DNA, the CDR3 is TGCAGCGTCCGAGGGGGTGACACCTACAATGAGCAGTTCTTC. Amino acid sequence: CSVRGGDTYNEQFF.

At least ten counts were recorded for this clonotype. J is TRBJ2-5 and V is TRBV4-3; 10 nucleotides line up with TRBD1. Germline CDR1 and CDR2: LGHNA and YSLEER. The CDR3 has 15 amino acids. J was trimmed by 3 bases and V by 4 bases; bases with no gene match: 5. In DNA form, the CDR3 reads TGCGCCAGCAGCCGAGCCGGGACAGGGGAAGAGACCCAGTACTTC. As protein: CASSRAGTGEETQYF.

The sample holds many counts of this clonotype. V and J are TRBV7-2 and TRBJ2-3; 7 bases line up with TRBD1. CDR1 is SGHTA and CDR2 is FQGNSA in the germline V gene. The junction had 2 bases not matched to a gene; V was cut back by 1 base and J by 1 base. The CDR3 contains 15 residues. The CDR3 DNA is TGTGCCAGCAGCTTAGTAACAGGGGGCACAGATACGCAGTATTTT. This gives the protein CASSLVTGGTDTQYF. Together with reference TRBV7-2 and TRBJ2-3, the CDR3 gives the full variable domain: GAGVSQSPSNKVTEKGKDVELRCDPISGHTALYWYRQSLGQGLEFLIYFQGNSAPDKSGLPSDRFSAERTGGSVSTLTIQRTQQEDSAVYLCASSLVTGGTDTQYFGPGTRLTVL.

This clonotype occurred once. V usage is TRBV18 and J usage is TRBJ2-3; D possibly corresponds to TRBD1 (5 bases). This CDR3 is built from 15 residues. Trimming cost V 0 bases and J 4 bases, with 11 bases left between them. From germline, CDR1 is KGHSH and CDR2 LQKENI. The CDR3 DNA is TGTGCCAGCTCACCACCGAAAGGGGTACCAGATACGCAGTATTTT. Translated, it gives CASSPPKGVPDTQYF.

The rearrangement uses TRBV6-5 and TRBJ2-7; TRBD2 is a possible D gene (6 bases). Germline V gene sequence: CDR1 MNHEY, CDR2 SVGAGI. Trimming stripped 2 bases from V and 8 bases from J, with 7 bases between. CDR3 length: 11 amino acids. This CDR3 reads CASSYGRQQYF. CDR3 nucleotide sequence: TGTGCCAGCAGTTACGGGAGGCAGCAGTACTTC.

This clonotype was picked up many times. The rearrangement links TRBV4-1 to TRBJ1-1; D gene ambiguous. Germline loops: CDR1 MGHRA, CDR2 YSYEKL. CDR3 length: 14 amino acids. V lost 1 base, J lost 0 bases, and 6 bases lay in between. Here the CDR3 reads CASSQVALNTEAFF. CDR3 bases: TGCGCCAGCAGCCAAGTGGCCCTGAACACTGAAGCTTTCTTT.